This entry lists 6 T cell receptor beta chains sequenced from one sample in a study of blood T cell repertoires in COVID-19. The method was immunoSEQ multiplex PCR; TCRdb's version includes in-frame clones alone and lacks a portion of them. The sample lists more than 95,000 clones; 69% were seen once. The sample was peripheral blood. The receptors stem from a woman aged 70 to 79 with acute or convalescent COVID-19.

The rearrangement joins TRBV7-8 to TRBJ2-2; no reliable D call. Germline values: CDR1 SGHVS, CDR2 FQNEAQ. This CDR3 contains 17 residues. Trimming took 0 bases from V and 5 from J, leaving 16 bases between them. CDR3 residues: CASSLAGPIRSTGELFF. The CDR3 coding sequence is TGTGCCAGCAGCTTAGCGGGCCCCATAAGAAGTACCGGGGAGCTGTTTTTT.

Points on this clone: At one of its ends the junction is not consistent with the germline gene, which may arise from a read error. The chain has TRBV4-2 and TRBJ2-1; 7 nucleotides line up with TRBD2. CDR1 LGHNA and CDR2 YNFKEQ come from the germline V gene. This CDR3 has 17 residues. The CDR3 sequence: CASTQSGRESSYNEQFF. The DNA for the CDR3 is TGTGCCAGCACCCAAAGTGGGAGGGAAAGCTCCTACAATGAGCAGTTCTTC.

The V gene is TRBV12-3 or TRBV12-4, the J gene TRBJ1-6; tentatively, D is TRBD1 (5 bases). The V end was cut by 6 bases, the J end by 9 bases, with 12 bases between. This CDR3 comprises 13 residues. CDR3 nucleotides: TGTGCCAGCAGCCAGACAGAAACTTCACCCCTCCACTTT. Residues: CASSQTETSPLHF.

The chain recombines TRBV30 with TRBJ1-5; D is perhaps TRBD1 (5 bases). The CDR3 is 14 residues long. The germline CDR1 and CDR2 sequences are GTSNPN and SVGIG (reference sequence). V was pared by 0 bases and J by 4 bases, with 10 bases between. Here the CDR3 DNA reads TGTGCCTGGAGTGTAATGGCAGGGAATCAGCCCCAGCATTTT. It encodes CAWSVMAGNQPQHF.

The rearrangement uses TRBV3-1 (or the pseudogene TRBV3-2) and TRBJ1-2; D is unresolved. Trimming stripped 0 bases from V and 8 bases from J, with 16 bases between. Germline V lookup: CDR1 LGHDT, CDR2 YNNKEL (reference sequence). The CDR3 contains 15 residues. CDR3 amino acids: CASSQERSGVDGYTF. CDR3 coding DNA: TGTGCCAGCAGCCAAGAGCGATCCGGGGTCGACGGCTACACCTTC.

J is TRBJ2-7 and V is TRBV3-1 (or the pseudogene TRBV3-2); TRBD1 agrees at 7 bases. V was pared by 3 bases and J by 3 bases, with 5 bases of the junction left unmatched. CDR3 length: 14 residues. In germline, CDR1 is LGHDT, CDR2 YNNKEL (reference sequence). The CDR3 DNA is TGTGCCAGCAGCCACGAACAGGGGAACTACGAGCAGTACTTC. It yields the protein CASSHEQGNYEQYF.